This entry lists 5 T cell receptor beta chains sequenced from one sample in a study of regulatory T cells in long-lasting Graves disease. Indicated time point: persistent/refractory GD, antithyroid drugs over 5 years with positive TRAb. Extracted RNA from PBMCs served as the source of the TCR library. Building of the TCR beta libraries involved iRepertoire HTBI primers and Arm-PCR of CDR3 regions. TCRdb analysed the multiplex PCR reads with MiXCR anew, one entry per CDR3 protein. The sample yields a few hundred thousand distinct CDR3 sequences, about a quarter seen once. The material sequenced was peripheral blood mononuclear cells (PBMCs), taken when the disease was refractory, from a patient treated with antithyroid drugs. The receptor set was obtained from a female donor with Graves disease.

This clonotype was counted many times. The CDR3 region is CSASSGLARETQYF. The CDR3 bases are TGCAGTGCCTCATCCGGGCTAGCCAGGGAGACCCAGTACTTC. The V and J genes are TRBV20-1 and TRBJ2-5, with a weak D call TRBD2 (5 bases). Per germline, CDR1 DFQATT and CDR2 SNEGSKA (reference sequence). V was trimmed by 6 bases and J by 5 bases, leaving 19 bases between them. This CDR3 spans 14 amino acids.

This sequence joins TRBV20-1 and TRBJ1-2, with TRBD1 matching 7 bases. The V and J ends lost 3 bases and 8 bases, in that order; junction bases with no gene match: 6. This CDR3 is 12 amino acids long. CDR1 is DFQATT, CDR2 SNEGSKA, per germline (reference sequence). The CDR3 region has the DNA TGCAGTGCTAGTGGGCAGGGGGGCGGCTACACCTTC. The encoded protein is CSASGQGGGYTF.

This clonotype was picked up a small number of times. The chain is built from TRBV6-5 and TRBJ1-3; D call uncertain. This CDR3 has 15 residues. The germline CDR1 and CDR2 sequences are MNHEY and SVGAGI. Deletions cut 0 bases from V and 0 bases from J, with 6 bases between. The CDR3 bases are TGTGCCAGCAGTTACTCACCTCACTCTGGAAACACCATATATTTT. Translating it yields CASSYSPHSGNTIYF.

This clonotype was counted between two and nine times. The chain combines TRBV19 with TRBJ2-5; TRBD1 is a possible D gene (6 bases). Trimming pared 8 bases from V and 5 bases from J, leaving 12 bases between. The CDR3 covers 12 residues. Germline V gene sequence: CDR1 LNHDA, CDR2 SQIVND (reference sequence). The CDR3 here is CASQGQTETQYF. As DNA, the CDR3 is TGTGCCAGTCAAGGACAGACGGAGACCCAGTACTTC.

DNA of the CDR3: TGTGCCAGCAGTCCCCGACAGGGGTACGGCTACACCTTC. Residues: CASSPRQGYGYTF. The rearrangement uses TRBV6-4 and TRBJ1-2, with 8 positions matching TRBD1. Trimming at V came to 5 bases and at J to 8 bases, leaving 7 bases not matched to a gene. Germline lookup yields CDR1 MRHNA and CDR2 SNTAGT. This CDR3 is built from 13 residues.